This T cell receptor (beta chain) appears in the sequencing data of a study of long-term antiretroviral therapy in people with HIV. General study points: Clones that expanded before ART (that is, prior to treatment) dominated the repertoire at all time points. Adherence to ART, viral resistance and therapy changes lacked any data.

Comments on this clone: Antigen unknown.

Every one of the participants with HIV received treatment in the United States. The CDR3 consists of 15 residues. Runs used v3.0 of the immunoSEQ assay and were done at survey level. For each individual sample, sequencing targeted 40,000-50,000 T-cell genomes. TCRdb keeps only in-frame clones here, not all; method: immunoSEQ multiplex PCR. The sample gives 21,000 or so clones, approximately 82% of which show up once; 4.6% is in the top ten. The chain joins TRBV7-5 to TRBJ1-2. TRBV7-5 is termed a pseudogene. Sequenced material: unsorted PBMCs, taken 0.5 years after starting antiretroviral therapy. This TCR derives from a man aged 18 to 29 with HIV. Written as DNA, the CDR3 is TGTGTCAGAAGGTCTTTCGGAGGCCAGTGTGGGGGCTACACCTTC. Its protein product is CVRRSFGGQCGGYTF.